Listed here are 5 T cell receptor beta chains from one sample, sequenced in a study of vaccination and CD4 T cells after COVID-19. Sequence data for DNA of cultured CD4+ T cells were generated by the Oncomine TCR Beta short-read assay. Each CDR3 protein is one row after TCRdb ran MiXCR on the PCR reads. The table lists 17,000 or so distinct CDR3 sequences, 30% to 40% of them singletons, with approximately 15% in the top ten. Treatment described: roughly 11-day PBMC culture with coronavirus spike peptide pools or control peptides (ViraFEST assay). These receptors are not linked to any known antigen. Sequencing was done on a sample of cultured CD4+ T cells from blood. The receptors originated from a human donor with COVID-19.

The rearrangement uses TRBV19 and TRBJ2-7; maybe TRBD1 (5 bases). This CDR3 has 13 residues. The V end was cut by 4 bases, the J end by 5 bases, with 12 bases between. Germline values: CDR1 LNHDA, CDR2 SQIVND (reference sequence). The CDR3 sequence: CASSTGLANEQYF. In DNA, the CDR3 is TGTGCCAGTAGTACAGGGTTAGCAAACGAGCAGTACTTC.

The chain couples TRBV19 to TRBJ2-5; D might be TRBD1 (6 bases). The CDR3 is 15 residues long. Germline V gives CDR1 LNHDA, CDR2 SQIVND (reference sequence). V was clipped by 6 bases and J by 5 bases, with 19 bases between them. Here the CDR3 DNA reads TGTGCCAGTAGATCAGGGCAGGGGCATCGGGAGACCCAGTACTTC. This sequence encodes CASRSGQGHRETQYF.

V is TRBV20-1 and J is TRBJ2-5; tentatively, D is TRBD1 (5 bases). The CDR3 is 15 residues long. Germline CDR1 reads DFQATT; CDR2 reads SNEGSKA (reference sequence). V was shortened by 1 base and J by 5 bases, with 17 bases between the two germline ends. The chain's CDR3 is CSARAVDGPGETQYF. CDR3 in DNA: TGCAGTGCTAGAGCAGTTGACGGTCCAGGGGAGACCCAGTACTTC.

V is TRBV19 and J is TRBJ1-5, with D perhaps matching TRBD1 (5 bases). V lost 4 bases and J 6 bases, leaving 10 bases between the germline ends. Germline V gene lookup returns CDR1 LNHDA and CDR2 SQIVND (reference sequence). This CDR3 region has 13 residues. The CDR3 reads CASSNQGSQPQHF. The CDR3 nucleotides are TGTGCCAGTAGTAACCAGGGCTCTCAGCCCCAGCATTTT.

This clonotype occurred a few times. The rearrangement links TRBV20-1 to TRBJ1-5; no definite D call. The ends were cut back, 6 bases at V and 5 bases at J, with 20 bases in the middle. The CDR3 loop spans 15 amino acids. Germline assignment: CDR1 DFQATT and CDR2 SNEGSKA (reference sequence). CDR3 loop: CSAPGGGGNYQPQHF. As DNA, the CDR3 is TGCAGTGCCCCAGGAGGCGGAGGGAATTATCAGCCCCAGCATTTT.